The T cell receptor beta chain under discussion was sequenced for a study of blood T cell repertoires in COVID-19 (dated by TCRdb to 2019 to 2021). At the level of the whole study: The collaborator samples originated in the United States, Italy and Spain and spanned the acute and convalescent phases of COVID-19. Subjects who had been exposed to COVID-19, were actively infected with it, or had recovered from it provided the deeply sampled blood TCRbeta repertoires that made up the dataset. The material from the prospective study consisted of cDNA or gDNA derived from T cells, B-cell-depleted T cells, or PBMCs. A freely available public database, intended as a resource for researchers studying the immune response to SARS-CoV-2, is where the repertoires were released. Nearly every sample came with metadata listing a de-identified subject ID, COVID-19 status, age in years and sex. Where available, HLA class I and class II types were obtained from metadata supplied by the sample provider rather than from assay-based typing. The samples were drawn from two sources: the first 160 participants of the ongoing ImmuneRACE study, and 1,000 to 1,500 subjects contributed by 6 global collaborators. Broad study findings and their caveats: The quantity of clinical and demographic metadata differed by source and by participant and was supplied without curation.

Enrolling through a virtual design, the prospective study's participants ranged in age from roughly 18 to 89 years and lived across roughly 24 United States geographic areas. In the prospective study, cohorts were assigned on the basis of participant-reported clinical history obtained from a screening survey and a study questionnaire. In the prospective study, whole blood, serum and a nasopharyngeal or oropharyngeal swab were collected from each participant by mobile phlebotomists. Over an approximately 2-month period, participants in the prospective study had the option of providing additional blood draws and questionnaires. Blood samples from the prospective study were shipped frozen or at room temperature prior to DNA extraction. TCRbeta CDR3 regions were amplified from genomic DNA by means of the immunoSEQ Assay, a bias-controlled multiplex PCR. For the original study's pipeline: Nucleated cell counts per sample were estimated from amplification of reference gene primers within the assay. Sequence reads were collapsed and filtered to measure the absolute abundance of every unique TCRbeta CDR3 rearrangement. For each sample, productive Simpson clonality was calculated by taking the square root of Simpson's diversity index across productive rearrangements. TCRdb carries this immuneACCESS record with in-frame sequences only. Its versions omit some clonotypes, under half of them owing to an unresolved V gene in the studies checked, with the rest unexplained. V and J calls and clone size are copied from that table; D and trimming were computed from the DNA. This sample comprises around 420,000 clones, over 75% of them detected only once. About 2.1% of the sample is in the top ten clones.

V gives up 6 bases and J gives up 6 bases, and the segment between their germline ends measures 18 bases. CDR1 is given as MNHEY and CDR2 as SVGEGT, both from the germline V gene. Including the terminal cysteine and phenylalanine, the CDR3 comprises 15 residues. Only CDR3 DNA is held: 45 bases, read in frame from base 1. About this clone: Its antigen is still unknown. Within one base of it there is no much larger clone, and no base qualities were kept.

The receptor comes from a woman between 40 and 50 years old with acute COVID-19. The sample taken for sequencing was PBMCs or T cells enriched from blood (not recorded which). This chain joins TRBV6-2 or TRBV6-3 to TRBJ1-5; the D gene identity is not certain. The encoded CDR3 is CASSRIPEAGQPQHF. At the DNA level, the sequence is TGTGCCAGCAGCCGTATCCCAGAGGCTGGTCAGCCCCAGCATTTT.